Sequencing of this TCR beta chain was carried out in a study of CD8+ T cells in alopecia areata listed by TCRdb under 2018. Context from the whole study: Treated patients were enrolled in an open-label pilot trial of oral tofacitinib, 5 to 10 mg twice daily, for moderate-to-severe alopecia areata. Tofacitinib was administered for 6 to 18 months, and 6 months of follow-up off drug were then conducted to assess delayed response and recurrence. The SALT score, which quantifies the percentage of affected scalp surface area, was used to measure disease severity in treated patients. To study T cell clonal expansion in alopecia areata, the researchers applied high-throughput TCRbeta sequencing to both the C3H/HeJ mouse model and human patients. On the human side, TCRbeta sequencing was run on scalp tissue and on sorted CD4+ and CD8+ peripheral blood T cells from healthy controls and from alopecia areata patients with either patchy or totalis/universalis disease. Tofacitinib-treated patients had biopsies at baseline and at 4 and 24 weeks of treatment, with a later scalp biopsy in several patients. Scalp clonality was compared across normal scalp (n=4), patchy alopecia areata scalp (n=8), and alopecia totalis/universalis scalp (n=8). RNA was obtained with the PAXgene miRNA kit for fixed scalp, the miRNeasy kit for PBMCs, and the RNeasy kit for mouse skin. Amplification of TCRbeta CDR3 regions was done by immunoSEQ multiplex PCR using 35 Vbeta forward primers and 13 Jbeta reverse primers.

V is cut back by 7 bases and J by 3 bases, with 12 bases in the junction unmatched. Including cysteine and phenylalanine, the CDR3 has 16 amino acids. Only the CDR3 DNA is retained, 48 bases long and in frame from the first base. The germline V gene (reference sequence) provides CDR1 LNHDA and CDR2 SQIVND. The treatment or condition tag for this specimen amounts to: oral pan-JAK inhibitor, 5-10 mg twice daily. Lesional scalp punch biopsies and peripheral blood were obtained from alopecia areata patients. PBMCs were isolated by density centrifugation and stained for CD3, CD4 and CD8, after which CD4+ and CD8+ T cells were sorted on a FACSAria. A remark on this clone: The antigen it binds to is not known. Per-base quality was not reported, and no clone a single base away is much larger than it.

Broad study findings and their caveats: With tofacitinib, both scalp clonality and the number of expanded CD8+ clones among the top 100 scalp clones went down significantly. Compared with mice, TCR sequences shared between patients were less clear, possibly partly because of HLA diversity across the patient population. Many expanded lesional clones persisted in scalp and blood during tofacitinib treatment, which may partly explain relapse after stopping treatment. Because the treated cohort was small and had only one nonresponder, larger studies are needed to examine links between baseline CD8+ expansion and response. Unlike mouse skin, which is dominated by gammadelta T cells, normal human skin has resident alphabeta T cells that are also sequenced, and this complicates analysis of the scalp TCR repertoire. Lesional scalp, especially in alopecia totalis/universalis, showed higher clonality and more expanded CD8+ clones than normal scalp, suggesting antigenic drive.

Libraries were built with the immunoSEQ multiplex PCR assay. To provide template for TCR sequencing, every sample had RNA extracted and reverse transcribed into cDNA. First-strand cDNA was synthesized with SuperScript III using a 2:1 mix of oligo-dT and random hexamers. A synthetic immune receptor repertoire was used to assess amplification bias, and residual bias was removed computationally. In the paper's pipeline: Raw reads were preprocessed to remove errors, and CDR3 was defined by IMGT conventions from the conserved cysteine to phenylalanine. Clonality was computed as 1 minus the Shannon entropy, with the entropy normalized by log2 of the number of productive unique TCRs. Scalp TCRbeta sequences were cross-referenced with sorted blood CD4 and CD8 repertoires so that the CD4 or CD8 identity of scalp clones could be inferred. Held by TCRdb, this immuneACCESS table contains in-frame sequences only and omits some clones. Under half of the omission traces to an unresolved V gene where checked; the cause of the rest is unknown. Clone size and the V and J calls come from that table; the DNA yielded D and trimming. Here the sample has around 100,000 clones; under 90% occur a single time. The leading ten clones occupy 11% of the sample.

This receptor was identified in a human donor with alopecia areata. The rearranged segments are TRBV19 and TRBJ1-5; TRBD1 aligns with 7 central bases. Sequenced here: CD8+ T cells sorted from blood, sampled at approximately week 30, from a patient treated with tofacitinib. The encoded CDR3 is CASTPWEGAVNQPQHF. The nucleotides are TGTGCCAGTACCCCCTGGGAGGGGGCGGTCAATCAGCCCCAGCATTTT.